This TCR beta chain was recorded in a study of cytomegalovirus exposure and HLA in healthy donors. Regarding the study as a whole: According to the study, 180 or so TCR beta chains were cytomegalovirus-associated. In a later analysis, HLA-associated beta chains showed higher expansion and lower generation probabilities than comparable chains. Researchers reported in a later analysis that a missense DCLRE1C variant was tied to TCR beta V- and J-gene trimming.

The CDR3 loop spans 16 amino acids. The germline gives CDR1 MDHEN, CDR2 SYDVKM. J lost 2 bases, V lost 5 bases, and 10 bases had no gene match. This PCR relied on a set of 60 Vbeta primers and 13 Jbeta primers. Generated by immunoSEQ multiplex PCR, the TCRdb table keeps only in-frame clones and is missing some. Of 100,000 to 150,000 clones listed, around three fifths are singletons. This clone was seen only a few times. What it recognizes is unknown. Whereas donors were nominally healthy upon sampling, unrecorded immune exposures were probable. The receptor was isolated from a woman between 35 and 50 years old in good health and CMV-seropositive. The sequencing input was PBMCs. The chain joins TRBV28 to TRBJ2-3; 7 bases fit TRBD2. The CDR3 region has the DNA TGTGCCAGCAGTCCCGAATGGGGGAGGGACACAGATACGCAGTATTTT. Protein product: CASSPEWGRDTDTQYF.